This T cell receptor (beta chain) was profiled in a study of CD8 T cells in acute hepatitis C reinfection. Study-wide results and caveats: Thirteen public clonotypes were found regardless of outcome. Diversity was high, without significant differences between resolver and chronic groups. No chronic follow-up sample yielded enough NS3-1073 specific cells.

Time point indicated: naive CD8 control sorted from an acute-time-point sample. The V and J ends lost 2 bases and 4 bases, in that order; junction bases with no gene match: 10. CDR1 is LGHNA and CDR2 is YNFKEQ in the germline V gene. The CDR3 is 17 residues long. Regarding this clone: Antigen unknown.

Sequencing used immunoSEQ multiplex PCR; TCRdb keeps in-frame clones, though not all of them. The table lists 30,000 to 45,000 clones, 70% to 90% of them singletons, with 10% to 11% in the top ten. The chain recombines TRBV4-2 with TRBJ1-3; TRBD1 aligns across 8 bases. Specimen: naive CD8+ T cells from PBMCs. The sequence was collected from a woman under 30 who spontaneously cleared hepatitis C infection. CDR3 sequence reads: CASSQWTGPTAGNTIYF. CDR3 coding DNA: TGTGCCAGCAGCCAATGGACAGGGCCCACGGCAGGAAACACCATATATTTT.